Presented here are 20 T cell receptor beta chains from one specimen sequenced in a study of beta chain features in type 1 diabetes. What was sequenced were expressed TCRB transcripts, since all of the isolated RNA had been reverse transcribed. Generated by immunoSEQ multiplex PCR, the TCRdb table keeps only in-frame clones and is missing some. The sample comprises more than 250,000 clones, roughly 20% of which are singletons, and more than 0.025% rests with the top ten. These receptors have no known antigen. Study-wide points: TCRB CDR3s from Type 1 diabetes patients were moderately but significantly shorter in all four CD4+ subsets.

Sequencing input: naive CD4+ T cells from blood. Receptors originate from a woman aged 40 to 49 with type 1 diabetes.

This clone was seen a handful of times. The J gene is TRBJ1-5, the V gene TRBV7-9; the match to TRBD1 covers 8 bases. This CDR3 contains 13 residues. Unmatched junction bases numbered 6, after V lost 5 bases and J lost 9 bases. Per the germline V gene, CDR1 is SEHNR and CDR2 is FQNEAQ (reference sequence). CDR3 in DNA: TGTGCCAGCAGCCCGCCGACAGGGGTGCCCCAGCATTTT. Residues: CASSPPTGVPQHF.

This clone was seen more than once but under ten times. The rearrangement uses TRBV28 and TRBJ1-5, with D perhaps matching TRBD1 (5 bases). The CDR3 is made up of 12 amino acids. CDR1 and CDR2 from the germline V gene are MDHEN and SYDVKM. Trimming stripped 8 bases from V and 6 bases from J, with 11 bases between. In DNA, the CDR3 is TGTGCCAGCGGGGCGGTAGGTCAGCCCCAGCATTTT. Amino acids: CASGAVGQPQHF.

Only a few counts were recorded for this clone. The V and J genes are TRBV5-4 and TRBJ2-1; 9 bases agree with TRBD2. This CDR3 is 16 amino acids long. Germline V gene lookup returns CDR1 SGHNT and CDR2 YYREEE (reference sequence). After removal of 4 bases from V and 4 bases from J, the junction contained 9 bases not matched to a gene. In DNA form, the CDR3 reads TGTGCCAGCAGCCGTCATAGCGGGGGATTATACAATGAGCAGTTCTTC. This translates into CASSRHSGGLYNEQFF.

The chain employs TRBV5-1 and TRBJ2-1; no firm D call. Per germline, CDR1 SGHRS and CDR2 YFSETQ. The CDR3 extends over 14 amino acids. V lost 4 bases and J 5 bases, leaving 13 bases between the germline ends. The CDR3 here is CASSPDFPNNEQFF. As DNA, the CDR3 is TGCGCCAGCAGCCCTGATTTTCCTAACAATGAGCAGTTCTTC.

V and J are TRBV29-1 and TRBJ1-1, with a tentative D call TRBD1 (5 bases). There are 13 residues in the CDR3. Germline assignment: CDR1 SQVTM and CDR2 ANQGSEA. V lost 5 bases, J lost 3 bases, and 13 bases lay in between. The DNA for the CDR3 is TGCAGCGTTTTGGTTGGGGCTTACACTGAAGCTTTCTTT. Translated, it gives CSVLVGAYTEAFF.

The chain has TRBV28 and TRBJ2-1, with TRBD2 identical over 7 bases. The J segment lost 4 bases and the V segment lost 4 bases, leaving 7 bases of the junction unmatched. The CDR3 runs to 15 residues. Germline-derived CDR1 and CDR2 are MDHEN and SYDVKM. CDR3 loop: CASSSAAGYYNEQFF. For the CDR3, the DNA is TGTGCCAGCAGTTCGGCAGCGGGGTATTACAATGAGCAGTTCTTC. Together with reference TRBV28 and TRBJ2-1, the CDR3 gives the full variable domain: DVKVTQSSRYLVKRTGEKVFLECVQDMDHENMFWYRQDPGLGLRLIYFSYDVKMKEKGDIPEGYSVSREKKERFSLILESASTNQTSMYLCASSSAAGYYNEQFFGPGTRLTVL.

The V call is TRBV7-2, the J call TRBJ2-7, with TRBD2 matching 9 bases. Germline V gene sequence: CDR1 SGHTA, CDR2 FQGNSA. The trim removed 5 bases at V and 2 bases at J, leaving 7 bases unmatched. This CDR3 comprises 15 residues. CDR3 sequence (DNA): TGTGCCAGCAGCCCCCCTAGCGGGGTGACCTACGAGCAGTACTTC. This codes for CASSPPSGVTYEQYF. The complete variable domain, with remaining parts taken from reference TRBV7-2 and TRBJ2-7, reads GAGVSQSPSNKVTEKGKDVELRCDPISGHTALYWYRQSLGQGLEFLIYFQGNSAPDKSGLPSDRFSAERTGGSVSTLTIQRTQQEDSAVYLCASSPPSGVTYEQYFGPGTRLTVT.

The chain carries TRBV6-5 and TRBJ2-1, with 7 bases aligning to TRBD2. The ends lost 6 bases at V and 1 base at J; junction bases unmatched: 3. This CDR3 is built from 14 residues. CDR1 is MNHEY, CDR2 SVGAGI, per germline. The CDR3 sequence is CASSRGGSYNEQFF. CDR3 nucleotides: TGTGCCAGCAGCCGCGGGGGATCCTACAATGAGCAGTTCTTC.

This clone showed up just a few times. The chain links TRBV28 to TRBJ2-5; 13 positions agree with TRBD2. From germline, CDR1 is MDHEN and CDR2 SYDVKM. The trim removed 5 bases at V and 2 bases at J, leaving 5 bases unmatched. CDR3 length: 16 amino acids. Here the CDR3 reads CASSPRLAGGQETQYF. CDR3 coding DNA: TGTGCCAGCAGTCCTCGACTAGCGGGGGGACAAGAGACCCAGTACTTC. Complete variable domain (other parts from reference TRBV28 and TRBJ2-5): DVKVTQSSRYLVKRTGEKVFLECVQDMDHENMFWYRQDPGLGLRLIYFSYDVKMKEKGDIPEGYSVSREKKERFSLILESASTNQTSMYLCASSPRLAGGQETQYFGPGTRLLVL.

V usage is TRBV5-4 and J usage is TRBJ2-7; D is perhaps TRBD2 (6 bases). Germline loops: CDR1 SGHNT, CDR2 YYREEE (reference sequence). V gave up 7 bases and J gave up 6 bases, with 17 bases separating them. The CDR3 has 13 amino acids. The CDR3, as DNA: TGTGCCAGCGCCCTACCCGGAGGGGCCGAGCAGTACTTC. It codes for CASALPGGAEQYF.

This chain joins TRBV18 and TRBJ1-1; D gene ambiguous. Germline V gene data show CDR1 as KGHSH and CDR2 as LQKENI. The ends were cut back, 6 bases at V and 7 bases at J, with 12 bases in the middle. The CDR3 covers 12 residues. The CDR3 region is CASSFQDYEAFF. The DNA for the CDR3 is TGTGCCAGCTCCTTCCAGGATTATGAAGCTTTCTTT.

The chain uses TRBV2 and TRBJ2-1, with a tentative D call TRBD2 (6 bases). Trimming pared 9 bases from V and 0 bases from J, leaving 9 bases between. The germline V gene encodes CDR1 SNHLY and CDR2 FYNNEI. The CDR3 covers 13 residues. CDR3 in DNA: TGTGCCAGTAAACTAGCCTCCTACAATGAGCAGTTCTTC. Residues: CASKLASYNEQFF.

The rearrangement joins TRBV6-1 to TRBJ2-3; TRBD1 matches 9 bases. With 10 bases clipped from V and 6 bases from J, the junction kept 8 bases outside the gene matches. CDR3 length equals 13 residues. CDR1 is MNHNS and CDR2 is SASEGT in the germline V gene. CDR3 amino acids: CATAGTGLDTQYF. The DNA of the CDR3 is TGTGCCACCGCCGGGACAGGGCTTGATACGCAGTATTTT.

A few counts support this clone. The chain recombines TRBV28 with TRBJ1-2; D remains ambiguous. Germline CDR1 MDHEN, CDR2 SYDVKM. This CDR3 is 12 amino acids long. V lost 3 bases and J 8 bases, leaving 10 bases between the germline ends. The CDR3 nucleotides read TGTGCCAGCAGTTTCCGGGAGCGAGGCTACACCTTC. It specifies CASSFRERGYTF.

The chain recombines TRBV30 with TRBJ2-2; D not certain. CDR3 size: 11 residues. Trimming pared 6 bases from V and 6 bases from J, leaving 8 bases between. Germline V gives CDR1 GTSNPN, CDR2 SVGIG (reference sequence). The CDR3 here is CACSPAGELFF. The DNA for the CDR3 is TGTGCCTGTAGTCCGGCCGGGGAGCTGTTTTTT.

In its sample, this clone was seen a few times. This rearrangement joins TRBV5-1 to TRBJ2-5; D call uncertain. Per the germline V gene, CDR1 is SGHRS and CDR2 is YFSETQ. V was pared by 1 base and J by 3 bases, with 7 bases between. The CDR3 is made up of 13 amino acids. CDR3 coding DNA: TGCGCCAGCAGCTTGACGACTGAAGAGACCCAGTACTTC. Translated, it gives CASSLTTEETQYF.

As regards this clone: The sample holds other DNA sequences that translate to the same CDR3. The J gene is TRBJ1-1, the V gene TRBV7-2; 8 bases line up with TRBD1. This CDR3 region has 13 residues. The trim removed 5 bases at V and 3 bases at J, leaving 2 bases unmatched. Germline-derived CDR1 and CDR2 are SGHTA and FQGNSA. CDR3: CASSPDRDTEAFF. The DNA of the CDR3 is TGTGCCAGCAGCCCGGACAGGGACACTGAAGCTTTCTTT.

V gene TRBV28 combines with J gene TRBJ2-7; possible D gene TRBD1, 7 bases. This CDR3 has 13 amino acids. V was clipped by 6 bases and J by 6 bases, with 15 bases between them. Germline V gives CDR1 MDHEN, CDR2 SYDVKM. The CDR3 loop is CASSSGGGGEQYF. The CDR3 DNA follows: TGTGCCAGCAGCTCAGGGGGAGGCGGCGAGCAGTACTTC.

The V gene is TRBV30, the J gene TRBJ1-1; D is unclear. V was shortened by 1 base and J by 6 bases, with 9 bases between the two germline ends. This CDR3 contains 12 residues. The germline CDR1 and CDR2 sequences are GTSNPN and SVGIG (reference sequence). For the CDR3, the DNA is TGTGCCTGGAGTGACCGGGGTGCTGAAGCTTTCTTT. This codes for CAWSDRGAEAFF.

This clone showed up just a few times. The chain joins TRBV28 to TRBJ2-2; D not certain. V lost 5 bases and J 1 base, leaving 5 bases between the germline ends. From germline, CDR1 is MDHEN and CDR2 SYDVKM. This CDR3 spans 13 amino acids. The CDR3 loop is CASSPVNTGELFF. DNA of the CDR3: TGTGCCAGCAGTCCGGTGAACACCGGGGAGCTGTTTTTT.